This is a list of T cell receptor beta chains from one sample in a study of cytomegalovirus exposure and HLA in healthy donors. Method: immunoSEQ multiplex PCR; TCRdb's copy keeps in-frame clones and lacks some. The sample contains hundreds of thousands of clones, 83% of which appear only once. The sample taken for sequencing was PBMCs. These TCRs come from a girl between 5 and 17 years old in good health and CMV-seronegative. Each CDR3 is given without its conserved first and last residue. The order of the fields is V gene, J gene, CDR3 protein.

V: TRBV4-1; J: TRBJ2-2; CDR3: ASSQAGIDTGELF
V: TRBV5-6; J: TRBJ1-1; CDR3: ASSLAGHSNTEAF
V: TRBV19; J: TRBJ2-1; CDR3: ASSTLAAHDNEQF
V: TRBV7-9; J: TRBJ2-1; CDR3: ASSRRGGNEQF
V: TRBV7-3; J: TRBJ2-1; CDR3: ASSLTRTSGGFDEQF
V: TRBV10-3; J: TRBJ2-3; CDR3: AIKSSTDTQY
V: TRBV6-6; J: TRBJ1-2; CDR3: ASQSYVNRYGYT
V: TRBV14; J: TRBJ2-3; CDR3: ASSPNLLAGARTDTQY
V: TRBV4-2; J: TRBJ1-2; CDR3: ASSQDRSGYT
V: TRBV19; J: TRBJ1-5; CDR3: ASSIPNPTGPQH
V: TRBV5-6; J: TRBJ1-2; CDR3: ASSPLGTGMNYGYT
V: TRBV6-5; J: TRBJ1-2; CDR3: ASSAGGVYGYT
V: TRBV6-5; J: TRBJ1-5; CDR3: ASSTRTGGNQPQH
V: TRBV19; J: TRBJ1-5; CDR3: ASSIRVHSNQPQH
V: TRBV4-2; J: TRBJ2-1; CDR3: ASSQNSGDPYNEQF
V: TRBV6-1; J: TRBJ1-3; CDR3: ASSETRSGNTIY
V: TRBV9; J: TRBJ1-4; CDR3: ASSGAAVTNEKLF
V: TRBV10-3; J: TRBJ1-1; CDR3: AIRQTANTEAF
V: TRBV27; J: TRBJ2-5; CDR3: ASRPGVLETQY
V: TRBV30; J: -; CDR3: AWRTLSRDRGSYEQY
V: TRBV27; J: TRBJ2-3; CDR3: ASSLRGRGNRVTDTQY
V: TRBV11-1; J: TRBJ2-7; CDR3: ASSLATGEEQY
V: TRBV28; J: TRBJ2-7; CDR3: ASSSRIRAINEQY
V: TRBV28; J: TRBJ1-2; CDR3: ASLDREYHYGYT
V: TRBV7-9; J: TRBJ2-3; CDR3: ASSLIAGDFVDTQY
V: TRBV2; J: TRBJ1-2; CDR3: ASKGQLYGYT